What follows are 5 T cell receptor beta chains derived from one specimen sequenced in a study of blood T cell repertoires in COVID-19. The assay was immunoSEQ multiplex PCR, and TCRdb's table has in-frame clones only and misses some. The top ten clones hold more than 40% of a sample with roughly 150,000 clones, 84% of them seen once. Sequenced: peripheral blood. All receptors come from a human donor in a cohort sampled during active COVID-19.

The chain combines TRBV15 with TRBJ2-5, with 8 bases matching TRBD1. This CDR3 is built from 15 residues. Germline CDR1 reads LNHNV; CDR2 reads YYDKDF (reference sequence). After removal of 5 bases from V and 5 bases from J, the junction contained 10 bases not matched to a gene. The CDR3 nucleotides are TGTGCCACCAGCTCTACAGGGGGGCAGGGGGAGACCCAGTACTTC. This encodes CATSSTGGQGETQYF.

The chain is built from TRBV6-1 and TRBJ1-2, with D uncertain. Germline V gives CDR1 MNHNS, CDR2 SASEGT. The germline V and J ends were trimmed by 3 bases and 8 bases, with 10 bases remaining between them. The CDR3 runs 12 residues. The CDR3 loop is CASSDNRGGYTF. The DNA of the CDR3 is TGTGCCAGCAGTGACAACCGGGGAGGCTACACCTTC.

This rearrangement joins TRBV19 to TRBJ2-6, with a tentative D call TRBD2 (5 bases). Trimming shortened V by 9 bases and J by 3 bases, and 12 bases separated the two germline ends. Germline V gene data show CDR1 as LNHDA and CDR2 as SQIVND (reference sequence). This CDR3 contains 14 residues. CDR3: CASRLMGGANVLTF. Here the CDR3 DNA reads TGTGCCAGCAGACTAATGGGTGGGGCCAACGTCCTGACTTTC.

The rearrangement uses TRBV19 and TRBJ2-1; 8 nucleotides match TRBD1. Per the germline V gene, CDR1 is LNHDA and CDR2 is SQIVND (reference sequence). Losses at the gene ends were 3 bases for V and 1 base for J; bases not matched to a gene: 8. CDR3 length equals 17 residues. CDR3 in DNA: TGTGCCAGTAGTATGAGGACAGGGAGGAGTTCCTACAATGAGCAGTTCTTC. Translating it yields CASSMRTGRSSYNEQFF.

The chain is built from TRBV11-3 and TRBJ2-7, with a possible D match to TRBD1 (6 bases). V was trimmed by 1 base and J by 5 bases, leaving 18 bases between them. The germline gives CDR1 SGHNT, CDR2 YENEEA. The CDR3 sequence is 16 residues long. CDR3 coding DNA: TGTGCCAGCAGCTTAGGGGCGGCTCAGGGGTTCGACGAGCAGTACTTC. Translation gives CASSLGAAQGFDEQYF.